This entry lists 13 T cell receptor beta chains sequenced from one sample in a study of cytotoxic CD8 clonotypes in ibrutinib-treated CLL (dated by TCRdb to 2020 to 2022). The time point label, as the study defines it: progressive disease on ibrutinib. The method was the immunoSEQ multiplex PCR assay. As stored in TCRdb, this immuneACCESS dataset retains in-frame rearrangements with V and J assigned. A fraction of the clones does not appear; measured against another copy, unresolved V genes explain less than half of the discrepancy, and the remainder lacks a known reason. Across this sample there are 250,000 to 350,000 clones, with roughly 76% seen only once. Of the sample, roughly 5% falls within the top ten clones. The sample was PBMCs, taken at disease progression, from a patient treated with ibrutinib. The receptors come from a human donor with chronic lymphocytic leukemia.

V gene TRBV12-5 combines with J gene TRBJ1-2; the D is unclear. Germline lookup yields CDR1 LGHNT and CDR2 FRNRAP. This CDR3 contains 12 residues. Trimming took off 1 base at V and 8 bases at J, with 8 bases between the two ends. CDR3 loop: CASGLEGWGYTF. The CDR3 nucleotides are TGTGCTAGTGGTTTGGAAGGGTGGGGCTACACCTTC. Together with reference TRBV12-5 and TRBJ1-2, the CDR3 gives the full variable domain: DARVTQTPRHKVTEMGQEVTMRCQPILGHNTVFWYRQTMMQGLELLAYFRNRAPLDDSGMPKDRFSAEMPDATLATLKIQPSEPRDSAVYFCASGLEGWGYTFGSGTRLTVV.

This rearrangement joins TRBV6-6 to TRBJ2-7; 7 nucleotides line up with TRBD1. CDR1 and CDR2 from the germline V gene are MNHNY and SVGAGI (reference sequence). J was trimmed by 4 bases and V by 0 bases; bases with no gene match: 6. The CDR3 extends over 15 amino acids. The CDR3 loop reads CASSYSRGQRYEQYF. As DNA, the CDR3 is TGTGCCAGCAGTTACTCGAGGGGACAGAGGTACGAGCAGTACTTC.

The gene calls are TRBV4-1 and TRBJ2-1; 9 nucleotides match TRBD2. Germline CDR1 and CDR2: MGHRA and YSYEKL. V gave up 0 bases and J gave up 4 bases; unmatched junction bases: 4. The CDR3 is 16 residues long. This CDR3 is CASSQEWRGGYNEQFF. In DNA form, the CDR3 reads TGCGCCAGCAGCCAAGAATGGCGGGGGGGATACAATGAGCAGTTCTTC.

This clone was observed a single time. The J gene is TRBJ2-2, the V gene TRBV15, with D possibly matching TRBD2 (6 bases). Deletions cut 1 base from V and 2 bases from J, with 14 bases between. Germline CDR1 is LNHNV and CDR2 is YYDKDF (reference sequence). This CDR3 contains 17 residues. In DNA form, the CDR3 reads TGTGCCACCAGCAGAGCCCGAGGCGGGGTTAACACCGGGGAGCTGTTTTTT. This gives the protein CATSRARGGVNTGELFF. Supplemented by reference TRBV15 and TRBJ2-2, the full variable domain reads DAMVIQNPRYQVTQFGKPVTLSCSQTLNHNVMYWYQQKSSQAPKLLFHYYDKDFNNEADTPDNFQSRRPNTSFCFLDIRSPGLGDTAMYLCATSRARGGVNTGELFFGEGSRLTVL.

The J gene is TRBJ2-5, the V gene TRBV28, with 7 bases identical to TRBD2. Germline V CDR1 and CDR2: MDHEN, SYDVKM. This CDR3 is built from 11 residues. Trimming at V came to 9 bases and at J to 3 bases, leaving 1 base not matched to a gene. CDR3 coding DNA: TGTGCCAGTCGGGGGGAAGAGACCCAGTACTTC. Residues: CASRGEETQYF.

This sequence joins TRBV5-5 and TRBJ1-3, with TRBD1 as a possible D gene (6 bases). The germline V gene has CDR1 SGHKS and CDR2 YYEKEE (reference sequence). V was cut by 0 bases and J by 5 bases, with 18 bases left in between. The CDR3 is 17 amino acids. CDR3 nucleotide sequence: TGTGCCAGCAGCTTGGCCACCGTACAGGGAGGTAGAAACACCATATATTTT. Translation gives CASSLATVQGGRNTIYF. Drawing the rest from reference TRBV5-5 and TRBJ1-3, the complete variable domain is DAGVTQSPTHLIKTRGQQVTLRCSPISGHKSVSWYQQVLGQGPQFIFQYYEKEERGRGNFPDRFSARQFPNYSSELNVNALLLGDSALYLCASSLATVQGGRNTIYFGEGSWLTVV.

The genes are TRBV10-3 and TRBJ1-5; D is unresolved. The CDR3 sequence is 14 residues long. In germline, CDR1 is ENHRY, CDR2 SYGVKD. V was shortened by 3 bases and J by 3 bases, with 9 bases between the two germline ends. The CDR3 bases are TGTGCCATCAGTGACACAGCTCTCAATCAGCCCCAGCATTTT. Protein sequence: CAISDTALNQPQHF.

This clone has only a few counts. The chain combines TRBV6-6 with TRBJ2-7; 12 bases match TRBD2. CDR3 length: 15 amino acids. Trimming cost V 8 bases and J 1 base; bases outside gene matches: 6. Germline-derived CDR1 and CDR2 are MNHNY and SVGAGI (reference sequence). CDR3 nucleotide sequence: TGTGCCAGCGGACCACTAGCGGGAGGATCCTACGAGCAGTACTTC. Translation gives CASGPLAGGSYEQYF.

The chain couples TRBV7-9 to TRBJ2-5, with D unresolved. The V end was cut by 5 bases, the J end by 5 bases, with 12 bases between. Germline V CDR1 and CDR2: SEHNR, FQNEAQ (reference sequence). The CDR3 runs to 13 residues. The CDR3 region is CASSPANRETQYF. In DNA form, the CDR3 reads TGTGCCAGCAGCCCAGCCAATAGGGAGACCCAGTACTTC.

The chain links TRBV11-2 to TRBJ1-2, with D maybe TRBD1 (6 bases). Germline loops: CDR1 SGHAT, CDR2 FQNNGV. V was shortened by 5 bases and J by 1 base, with 8 bases between the two germline ends. This CDR3 has 13 amino acids. In DNA, the CDR3 is TGTGCCAGCAGCAAGGGGGTTAACTATGGCTACACCTTC. It codes for CASSKGVNYGYTF.

This chain joins TRBV27 and TRBJ1-1; 7 bases agree with TRBD1. After removal of 3 bases from V and 1 base from J, the junction contained 5 bases not matched to a gene. The CDR3 consists of 15 residues. CDR1 MNHEY and CDR2 SMNVEV come from the germline V gene (reference sequence). CDR3 residues: CASSFTRGGNTEAFF. The CDR3 region has the DNA TGTGCCAGCAGTTTTACCAGGGGGGGGAACACTGAAGCTTTCTTT.

This clone showed up just once. The rearrangement links TRBV28 to TRBJ2-3, with 8 bases aligning to TRBD1. Trimming cost V 6 bases and J 4 bases; bases outside gene matches: 9. The CDR3 covers 15 residues. Germline CDR1 and CDR2: MDHEN and SYDVKM. The CDR3 coding sequence is TGTGCCAGCAGCCGCGGGACAGGATATGCAGATACGCAGTATTTT. Protein sequence: CASSRGTGYADTQYF.

CDR3 DNA sequence: TGTGCCAGCTCACGGGGCCCGCGGGACAGGGCCGGGGAGCTGTTTTTT. This gives the protein CASSRGPRDRAGELFF. V usage is TRBV18 and J usage is TRBJ2-2; 9 nucleotides line up with TRBD1. Germline CDR1 is KGHSH and CDR2 is LQKENI. The junction had 9 bases not matched to a gene; V was cut back by 4 bases and J by 6 bases. The CDR3 extends over 16 amino acids.